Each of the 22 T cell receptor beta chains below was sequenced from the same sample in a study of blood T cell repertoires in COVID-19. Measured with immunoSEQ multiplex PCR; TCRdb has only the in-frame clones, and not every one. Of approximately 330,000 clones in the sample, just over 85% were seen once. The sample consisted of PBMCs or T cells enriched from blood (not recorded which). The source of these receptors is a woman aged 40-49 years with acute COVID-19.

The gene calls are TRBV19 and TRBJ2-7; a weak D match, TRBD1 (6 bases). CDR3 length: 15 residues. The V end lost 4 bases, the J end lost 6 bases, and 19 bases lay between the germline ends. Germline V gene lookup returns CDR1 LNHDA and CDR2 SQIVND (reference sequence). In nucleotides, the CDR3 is TGTGCCAGTAGTACGATACAGGGCGGATTCGGCGAGCAGTACTTC. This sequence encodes CASSTIQGGFGEQYF.

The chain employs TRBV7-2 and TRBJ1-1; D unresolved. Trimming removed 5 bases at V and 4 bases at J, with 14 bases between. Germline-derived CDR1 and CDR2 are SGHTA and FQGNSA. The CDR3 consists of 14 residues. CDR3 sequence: CASSRERVGTEAFF. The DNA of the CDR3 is TGTGCCAGCAGCCGCGAACGGGTGGGCACTGAAGCTTTCTTT.

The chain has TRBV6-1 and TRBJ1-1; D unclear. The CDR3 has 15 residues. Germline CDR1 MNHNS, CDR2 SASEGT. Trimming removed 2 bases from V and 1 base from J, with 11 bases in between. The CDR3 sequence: CASSELVLQNTEAFF. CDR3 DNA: TGTGCCAGCAGTGAATTAGTCTTGCAGAACACTGAAGCTTTCTTT.

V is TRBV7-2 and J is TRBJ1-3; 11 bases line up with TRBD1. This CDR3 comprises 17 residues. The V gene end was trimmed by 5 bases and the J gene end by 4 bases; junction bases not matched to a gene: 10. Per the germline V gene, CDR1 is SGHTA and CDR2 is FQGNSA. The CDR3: CASSKRTGGGAGNTIYF. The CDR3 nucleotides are TGTGCCAGCAGCAAACGGACAGGGGGCGGGGCGGGAAACACCATATATTTT. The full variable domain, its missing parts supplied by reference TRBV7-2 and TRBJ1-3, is GAGVSQSPSNKVTEKGKDVELRCDPISGHTALYWYRQSLGQGLEFLIYFQGNSAPDKSGLPSDRFSAERTGGSVSTLTIQRTQQEDSAVYLCASSKRTGGGAGNTIYFGEGSWLTVV.

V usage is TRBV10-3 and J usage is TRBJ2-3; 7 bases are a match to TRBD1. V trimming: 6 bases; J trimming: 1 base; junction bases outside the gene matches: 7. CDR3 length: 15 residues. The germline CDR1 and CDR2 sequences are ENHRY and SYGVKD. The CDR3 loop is CAIRENRGGTDTQYF. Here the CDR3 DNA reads TGTGCCATCAGGGAAAACAGGGGCGGCACAGATACGCAGTATTTT.

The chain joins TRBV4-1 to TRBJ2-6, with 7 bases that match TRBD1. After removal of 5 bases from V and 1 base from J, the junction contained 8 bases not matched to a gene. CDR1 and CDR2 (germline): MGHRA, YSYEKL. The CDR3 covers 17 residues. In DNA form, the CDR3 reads TGCGCCAGCAGCGACAGGGCTCATTTGTCTGGGGCCAACGTCCTGACTTTC. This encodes CASSDRAHLSGANVLTF.

The CDR3 protein is CASSPEVPRPTYEQYF. In nucleotides, the CDR3 is TGCGCCAGCAGCCCAGAAGTCCCGAGGCCAACCTACGAGCAGTACTTC. The chain is built from TRBV5-1 and TRBJ2-7; D is ambiguous. Germline V CDR1 and CDR2: SGHRS, YFSETQ. The CDR3 length is 16 residues. Trimming took 4 bases from V and 2 from J, leaving 19 bases between them.

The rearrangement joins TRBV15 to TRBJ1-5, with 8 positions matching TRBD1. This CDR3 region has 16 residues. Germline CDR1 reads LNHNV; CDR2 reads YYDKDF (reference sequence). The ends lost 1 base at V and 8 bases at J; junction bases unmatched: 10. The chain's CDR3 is CATSRGLQGGYEPQHF. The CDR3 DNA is TGTGCCACCAGCAGAGGCTTACAGGGGGGGTACGAGCCCCAGCATTTT.

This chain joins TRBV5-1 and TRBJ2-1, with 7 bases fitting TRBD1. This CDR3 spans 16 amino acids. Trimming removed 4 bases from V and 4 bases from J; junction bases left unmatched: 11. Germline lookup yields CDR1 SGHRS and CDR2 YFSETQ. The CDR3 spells CASSTQGSRGYNEQFF. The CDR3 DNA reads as TGCGCCAGCAGCACTCAAGGATCCAGGGGGTACAATGAGCAGTTCTTC. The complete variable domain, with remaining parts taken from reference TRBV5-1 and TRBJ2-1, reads KAGVTQTPRYLIKTRGQQVTLSCSPISGHRSVSWYQQTPGQGLQFLFEYFSETQRNKGNFPGRFSGRQFSNSRSEMNVSTLELGDSALYLCASSTQGSRGYNEQFFGPGTRLTVL.

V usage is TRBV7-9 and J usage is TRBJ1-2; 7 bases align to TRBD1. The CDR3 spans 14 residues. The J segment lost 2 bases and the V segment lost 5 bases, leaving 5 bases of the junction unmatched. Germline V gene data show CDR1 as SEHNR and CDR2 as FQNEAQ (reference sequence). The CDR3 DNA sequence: TGTGCCAGCAGCCCGATGACAGGGAACTATGGCTACACCTTC. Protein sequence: CASSPMTGNYGYTF.

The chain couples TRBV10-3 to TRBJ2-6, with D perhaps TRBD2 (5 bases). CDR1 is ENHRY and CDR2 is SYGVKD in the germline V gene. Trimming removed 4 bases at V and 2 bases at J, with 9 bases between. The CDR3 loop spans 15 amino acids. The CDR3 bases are TGTGCCATCAGTGGGTTGGGAGCTGGGGCCAACGTCCTGACTTTC. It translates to CAISGLGAGANVLTF.

CDR3 protein: CAISADTNNGYTF. As DNA, the CDR3 is TGTGCCATCAGTGCGGACACAAATAATGGCTACACCTTC. V is TRBV10-3 and J is TRBJ1-2; the D gene is possibly TRBD1 (5 bases). Between the trimmed V and J ends, which lost 4 bases and 6 bases, there was a span of 12 bases. Per germline, CDR1 ENHRY and CDR2 SYGVKD. The CDR3 runs to 13 residues.

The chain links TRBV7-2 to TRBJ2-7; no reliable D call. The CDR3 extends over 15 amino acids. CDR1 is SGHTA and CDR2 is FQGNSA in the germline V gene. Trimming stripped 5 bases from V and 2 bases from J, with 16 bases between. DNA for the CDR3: TGTGCCAGCAGCCCCTCCCGTGCGCAACCCTACGAGCAGTACTTC. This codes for CASSPSRAQPYEQYF.

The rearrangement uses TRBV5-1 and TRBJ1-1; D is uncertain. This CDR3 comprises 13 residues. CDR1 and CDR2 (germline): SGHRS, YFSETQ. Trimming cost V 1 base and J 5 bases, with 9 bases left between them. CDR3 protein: CASSLFGETEAFF. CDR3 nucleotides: TGCGCCAGCAGCTTGTTCGGGGAGACTGAAGCTTTCTTT.

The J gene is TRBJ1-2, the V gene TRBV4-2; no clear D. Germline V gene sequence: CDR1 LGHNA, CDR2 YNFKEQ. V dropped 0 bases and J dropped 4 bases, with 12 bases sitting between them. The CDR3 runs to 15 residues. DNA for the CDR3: TGTGCCAGCAGCCAAGAACCGGCGGCCTCCTATGGCTACACCTTC. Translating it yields CASSQEPAASYGYTF.

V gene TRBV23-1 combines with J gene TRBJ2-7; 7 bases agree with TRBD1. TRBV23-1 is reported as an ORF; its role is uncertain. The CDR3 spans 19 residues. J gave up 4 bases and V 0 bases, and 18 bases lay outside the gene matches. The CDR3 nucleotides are TGCGCCAGCAGTCAATCGATTCTCCCTCCGACAGGGAATGGATACGAGCAGTACTTC. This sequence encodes CASSQSILPPTGNGYEQYF.

CDR3 sequence reads: CASSQGRGGNQPQHF. The CDR3 DNA reads as TGCGCCAGCAGCCAAGGGCGGGGGGGCAATCAGCCCCAGCATTTT. V gene TRBV4-3 combines with J gene TRBJ1-5, with D perhaps matching TRBD1 (5 bases). Germline V CDR1 and CDR2: LGHNA, YSLEER. This CDR3 spans 15 amino acids. Trimming left V 1 base short and J 2 bases short, with 9 bases between.

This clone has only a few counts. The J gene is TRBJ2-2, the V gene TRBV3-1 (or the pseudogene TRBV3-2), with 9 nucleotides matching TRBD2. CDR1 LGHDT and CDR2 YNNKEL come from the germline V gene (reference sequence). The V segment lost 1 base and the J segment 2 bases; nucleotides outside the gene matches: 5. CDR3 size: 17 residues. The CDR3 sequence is CASSQGLAGRNTGELFF. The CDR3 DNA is TGTGCCAGCAGCCAAGGGCTAGCGGGAAGAAACACCGGGGAGCTGTTTTTT.

CDR3 loop: CASSYASGSGTDTQYF. The DNA for the CDR3 is TGTGCCAGCAGTTATGCTAGCGGGAGTGGCACAGATACGCAGTATTTT. The chain joins TRBV25-1 to TRBJ2-3; TRBD2 matches at 10 bases. With 5 bases clipped from V and 1 base from J, the junction kept 6 bases outside the gene matches. The CDR3 sequence is 16 residues long. CDR1 is MGHDK, CDR2 SYGVNS, per germline.

CDR3 DNA: TGTGCCAGCAGCACCACCGGGACAGGGGGCGAAGAGACCCAGTACTTC. This codes for CASSTTGTGGEETQYF. The chain uses TRBV7-9 and TRBJ2-5, with 12 bases fitting TRBD1. J gave up 3 bases and V 5 bases, and 7 bases lay outside the gene matches. The germline V gene has CDR1 SEHNR and CDR2 FQNEAQ (reference sequence). The CDR3 loop spans 16 amino acids.

The CDR3 bases are TGTGCCAGCAGCGCACAGGGTGGCACTGAAGCTTTCTTT. Translating it yields CASSAQGGTEAFF. The rearrangement uses TRBV9 and TRBJ1-1, with TRBD1 as a possible D gene (6 bases). V was clipped by 3 bases and J by 4 bases, with 10 bases between them. Germline assignment: CDR1 SGDLS and CDR2 YYNGEE. This CDR3 contains 13 residues.

CDR3 region: CASSVGLAGTYEQYF. DNA for the CDR3: TGTGCCAGCAGCGTGGGACTAGCGGGGACCTACGAGCAGTACTTC. The rearrangement joins TRBV5-4 to TRBJ2-7; TRBD2 agrees at 13 bases. J was trimmed by 2 bases and V by 4 bases; bases with no gene match: 3. This CDR3 comprises 15 residues. Germline CDR1 is SGHNT and CDR2 is YYREEE (reference sequence).